This T cell receptor (beta chain) came from a study of spatial heterogeneity in lung cancer. Study findings and constraints: Counts of expanded alpha and beta TCRs within tumors tracked the tumor nonsynonymous mutation count.

The time point: sample taken at primary tumor resection. The length of the CDR3 is 11 residues. The germline V gene encodes CDR1 LNHDA and CDR2 SQIVND (reference sequence). V gave up 8 bases and J gave up 6 bases, with 9 bases separating them. TCRdb redid the calling of the 5' RACE reads with MiXCR, one entry per CDR3 protein. Of fewer than 5,500 distinct CDR3 sequences in the sample, less than 9% were seen once. This clonotype showed up many times. Its antigen is unknown. V gene TRBV19 combines with J gene TRBJ2-3; D ambiguous. The source is a male donor with early-stage non-small cell lung cancer. Sequenced here: lung tumor tissue, sampled at surgery. CDR3 bases: TGTGCCAGTGAGGAATTGGATACGCAGTATTTT. This sequence encodes CASEELDTQYF.